This T cell receptor beta chain was identified during a study of T cell responses to AZD1222 COVID-19 vaccine. This clone was observed a single time. CDR1 is MNHEY and CDR2 is SMNVEV in the germline V gene (reference sequence). The CDR3 is 11 residues long. V was pared by 6 bases and J by 4 bases, with 4 bases between. Measured with immunoSEQ multiplex PCR; TCRdb has only the in-frame clones, and not every one. The data hold roughly 100,000 clones, with over 90% observed a single time. The V and J genes are TRBV27 and TRBJ1-3; D unclear. This sequence originates from an adult in good health. Sequencing was performed on peripheral blood, taken on day 0 of AZD1222 vaccination. CDR3 sequence reads: CASSQGNTIYF. In DNA form, the CDR3 reads TGTGCCAGCAGCCAGGGAAACACCATATATTTT.